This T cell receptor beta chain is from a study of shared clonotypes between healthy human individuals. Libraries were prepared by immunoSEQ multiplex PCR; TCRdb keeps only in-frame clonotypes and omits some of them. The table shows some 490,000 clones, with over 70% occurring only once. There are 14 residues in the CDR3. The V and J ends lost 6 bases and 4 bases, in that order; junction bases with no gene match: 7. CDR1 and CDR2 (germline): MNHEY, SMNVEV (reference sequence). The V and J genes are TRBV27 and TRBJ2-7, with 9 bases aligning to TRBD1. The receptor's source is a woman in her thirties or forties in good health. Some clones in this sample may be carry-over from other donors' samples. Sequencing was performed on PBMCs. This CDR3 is CASRRTGTGYEQYF. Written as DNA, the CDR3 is TGTGCCAGCAGACGGACCGGGACAGGGTACGAGCAGTACTTC.